These 28 T cell receptor beta chains share one sample of origin, sequenced in a study of T-cell reconstitution after alpha-beta-depleted transplantation in children. Using unique molecular identifiers, the investigators prepared the TCRbeta library. Using its own MiXCR run on the PCR reads, TCRdb lists one record per CDR3 protein. Among about 180,000 distinct CDR3 sequences listed, over 8.5% were seen once. This specimen consisted of PBMCs, obtained before TCRalphabeta/CD19-depleted stem cell transplant. The receptors originated from a boy younger than 10 with acute myeloid leukemia, due to receive a stem cell transplant.

This clonotype was counted many times. This rearrangement joins TRBV5-6 to TRBJ2-1, with 7 bases matching TRBD2. Germline V lookup: CDR1 SGHDT, CDR2 YYEEEE. Unmatched junction bases numbered 11, after V lost 0 bases and J lost 8 bases. The CDR3 runs to 16 residues. CDR3 in amino acids: CASSLVGAGAVYEQFF. The CDR3, as DNA: TGTGCCAGCAGCTTGGTGGGCGCGGGAGCTGTCTATGAGCAGTTCTTC.

This clonotype came up many times. The rearrangement joins TRBV4-1 to TRBJ2-3; D is possibly TRBD1 (5 bases). This CDR3 comprises 15 residues. V was cut by 2 bases and J by 4 bases, with 13 bases left in between. Germline lookup yields CDR1 MGHRA and CDR2 YSYEKL. The CDR3 here is CASSQQGHPADTQYF. The DNA of the CDR3 is TGCGCCAGCAGCCAACAGGGTCACCCGGCAGATACGCAGTATTTT.

This clonotype was seen many times. This CDR3 reads CASSHSEGTEAFF. The DNA of the CDR3 is TGCGCCAGCAGCCACTCCGAGGGCACTGAAGCTTTCTTT. The V gene is TRBV4-1, the J gene TRBJ1-1, with D uncertain. V dropped 3 bases and J dropped 4 bases, with 9 bases sitting between them. The CDR3 sequence is 13 residues long. CDR1 is MGHRA, CDR2 YSYEKL, per germline.

This clonotype was seen ten or more times. The rearrangement uses TRBV7-9 and TRBJ2-1, with 13 bases fitting TRBD2. This CDR3 has 16 residues. The V gene's germline CDR1 is SEHNR and CDR2 FQNEAQ (reference sequence). With 4 bases clipped from V and 6 bases from J, the junction kept 6 bases outside the gene matches. The CDR3 DNA follows: TGTGCCAGCAGCTCCCTAACTAGCGGGGGGGCCAATGAGCAGTTCTTC. This codes for CASSSLTSGGANEQFF.

The table lists this clonotype with many counts. The V gene is TRBV12-3 or TRBV12-4, the J gene TRBJ1-1; the D gene is possibly TRBD1 (5 bases). Trimming left V 10 bases short and J 4 bases short, with 19 bases between. The CDR3 runs 14 residues. CDR3 amino acids: CATSLLQGGTEAFF. The CDR3, as DNA: TGTGCCACCTCACTCCTCCAGGGAGGCACTGAAGCTTTCTTT.

This clonotype was seen a few times. This chain connects TRBV19 to TRBJ2-2, with TRBD1 as a possible D gene (6 bases). This CDR3 contains 16 residues. Per germline, CDR1 LNHDA and CDR2 SQIVND (reference sequence). Trimming took 5 bases from V and 1 from J, leaving 14 bases between them. The CDR3 loop reads CASSPVRTVNTGELFF. In DNA form, the CDR3 reads TGTGCCAGTAGTCCAGTCCGGACAGTGAACACCGGGGAGCTGTTTTTT.

This clonotype was seen repeatedly, ten times or more. This chain links TRBV12-3 or TRBV12-4 with TRBJ2-3, with a weak D call TRBD2 (5 bases). The germline V and J ends were trimmed by 6 bases and 0 bases, with 13 bases remaining between them. CDR3 length: 15 amino acids. CDR3 bases: TGTGCCAGCAGGAGCCAGGCTAGCAGCACAGATACGCAGTATTTT. Protein product: CASRSQASSTDTQYF.

This clonotype was seen ten or more times. The chain employs TRBV2 and TRBJ2-7, with D possibly matching TRBD1 (6 bases). The V end lost 10 bases, the J end lost 6 bases, and 13 bases lay between the germline ends. Germline V lookup: CDR1 SNHLY, CDR2 FYNNEI. CDR3 length equals 11 residues. The chain's CDR3 is CATTGLREQYF. The CDR3 coding sequence is TGTGCCACCACAGGGCTCCGCGAGCAGTACTTC.

The sample holds many counts of this clonotype. The CDR3 nucleotides read TGTGCCAGCAGAAGAGAGGGGGGCTCGGAGACCCAGTACTTC. It translates to CASRREGGSETQYF. This rearrangement joins TRBV2 to TRBJ2-5; D possibly matches TRBD1 or TRBD2 (6 bases each). The CDR3 loop spans 14 amino acids. V lost 6 bases and J lost 5, with 16 bases in between. Germline CDR1 SNHLY, CDR2 FYNNEI.

This clonotype was recorded many times. The gene calls are TRBV20-1 and TRBJ1-2; 7 bases line up with TRBD1. The trim removed 3 bases at V and 8 bases at J, leaving 9 bases unmatched. Germline-derived CDR1 and CDR2 are DFQATT and SNEGSKA (reference sequence). The CDR3 is made up of 13 amino acids. DNA of the CDR3: TGCAGTGCTAGCGTAGACAGGGCGGGGGGCTACACCTTC. Its protein is CSASVDRAGGYTF.

In its sample, this clonotype was seen many times. This chain links TRBV6-6 with TRBJ2-1; D gene ambiguous. The CDR3 runs 13 residues. Trimming left V 4 bases short and J 2 bases short, with 6 bases between. Germline V gene lookup returns CDR1 MNHNY and CDR2 SVGAGI (reference sequence). The CDR3 sequence: CASSLSTYNEQFF. In nucleotides, the CDR3 is TGTGCCAGCAGTTTGTCTACCTACAATGAGCAGTTCTTC.

This clonotype was counted at least ten times. The chain joins TRBV11-2 to TRBJ2-1; TRBD2 matches at 12 bases. Germline CDR1 is SGHAT and CDR2 is FQNNGV. The trim removed 5 bases at V and 15 bases at J, leaving 8 bases unmatched. This CDR3 is 13 amino acids long. CDR3 in DNA: TGTGCCAGCAGCCTTGGACTAGCGGGGCCCCTGTTCTTC. Translation: CASSLGLAGPLFF. The variable domain in full, with the rest retrieved from reference TRBV11-2 and TRBJ2-1, is EAGVAQSPRYKIIEKRQSVAFWCNPISGHATLYWYQQILGQGPKLLIQFQNNGVVDDSQLPKDRFSAERLKGVDSTLKIQPAKLEDSAVYLCASSLGLAGPLFFGPGTRLTVL.

With regard to this clonotype: Given a much more abundant clone one base away, this may be a read error. This rearrangement joins TRBV7-2 to TRBJ2-3, with D possibly TRBD2 on 6 matching bases. This CDR3 region has 17 residues. Germline V gene data show CDR1 as SGHTA and CDR2 as FQGNSA. V was trimmed by 0 bases and J by 2 bases, leaving 15 bases between them. The CDR3 coding sequence is TGTGCCAGCAGCTTAGCGGTACCGGGGGTGGCCACAGATACGCAGTATTTT. Translation gives CASSLAVPGVATDTQYF.

The CDR3 region has the DNA TGCAGTGCCGTCGAAGGGGTCACTAATGAAAAACTGTTTTTT. Encoded protein: CSAVEGVTNEKLFF. This chain links TRBV20-1 with TRBJ1-4; D might be TRBD1 (5 bases). Germline values: CDR1 DFQATT, CDR2 SNEGSKA (reference sequence). Trimming pared 6 bases from V and 2 bases from J, leaving 13 bases between. The CDR3 has 14 residues.

This clonotype was picked up many times. This chain connects TRBV3-1 to TRBJ2-1, with TRBD2 matching over 11 bases. The germline V gene encodes CDR1 LGHDT and CDR2 YNNKEL (reference sequence). The V segment lost 0 bases and the J segment 7 bases; nucleotides outside the gene matches: 8. CDR3 length equals 17 residues. The CDR3 nucleotides read TGTGCCAGCAGCCAAGATCTAACTAGCGGGAGTAGGAATGAGCAGTTCTTC. The encoded protein is CASSQDLTSGSRNEQFF.

This clonotype was observed at least ten times. The V call is TRBV6-1, the J call TRBJ1-2, with no clear D. The CDR3 has 17 amino acids. Germline V gene lookup returns CDR1 MNHNS and CDR2 SASEGT. V was trimmed by 8 bases and J by 0 bases, leaving 22 bases between them. The CDR3 sequence: CASAGFFDKMTNYGYTF. In nucleotides, the CDR3 is TGTGCCAGCGCGGGGTTTTTTGACAAAATGACTAACTATGGCTACACCTTC.

This clonotype has ten or more counts. The rearrangement uses TRBV12-3 or TRBV12-4 and TRBJ2-1; D may correspond to TRBD1 or TRBD2 (9 bases each). The CDR3 has 17 residues. Trimming cost V 5 bases and J 6 bases, with 23 bases left between them. The CDR3 DNA reads as TGTGCCAGCAGTGGACAGGGGTGGCTAGCGGGGCTCAATGAGCAGTTCTTC. It encodes CASSGQGWLAGLNEQFF.

Ten or more counts support this clonotype. The CDR3 sequence: CAWSGGQAFEYF. CDR3 DNA sequence: TGTGCCTGGAGCGGCGGACAGGCCTTTGAGTACTTC. J is TRBJ2-7 and V is TRBV30; 7 bases agree with TRBD1. This CDR3 comprises 12 residues. Germline V gene sequence: CDR1 GTSNPN, CDR2 SVGIG (reference sequence). Trimming at V came to 3 bases and at J to 11 bases, leaving 10 bases not matched to a gene.

With respect to this clonotype: A much larger clone differs from this one at a single base, so this may be a read error. The chain has TRBV10-3 and TRBJ1-5; D may be TRBD1 (5 bases). The CDR3 spans 14 residues. The germline V gene encodes CDR1 ENHRY and CDR2 SYGVKD. The CDR3 spells CAISEGTGDQPQRF. The CDR3 coding sequence is TGTGCCATCAGTGAGGGGACGGGGGATCAGCCCCAGCGTTTT.

To note about this clonotype: One junction end does not reproduce the germline sequence, and a read error may be involved. This sequence joins TRBV4-2 and TRBJ2-7; D is perhaps TRBD2 (5 bases). The germline V gene encodes CDR1 LGHNA and CDR2 YNFKEQ. This CDR3 is built from 15 residues. Written as DNA, the CDR3 is TGTGCCAGGAGCCCCGGGGTCCCGTTCTCCTACGAGCAGTACTTC. Protein sequence: CARSPGVPFSYEQYF.

This clonotype showed up many times. The chain has TRBV5-1 and TRBJ2-2; D possibly uses TRBD1 or TRBD2 (5 bases each). The CDR3 consists of 16 residues. The V and J ends lost 0 bases and 5 bases respectively, with 14 bases between them. The germline gives CDR1 SGHRS, CDR2 YFSETQ. CDR3 bases: TGCGCCAGCAGCTTGGGGCAGGGAGAGGGAACCGGGGAGCTGTTTTTT. It encodes CASSLGQGEGTGELFF.

This clonotype showed up many times. This chain connects TRBV12-3 or TRBV12-4 to TRBJ2-2; D is undetermined. With 2 bases removed from V and 5 bases from J, the gap between germline ends came to 21 bases. This CDR3 is built from 18 residues. CDR3 DNA sequence: TGTGCCAGCAGTTTAAGGCTAGGTCCCCCTTTGCGTACCGGGGAGCTGTTTTTT. Amino acids: CASSLRLGPPLRTGELFF.

This clonotype was seen many times. The chain employs TRBV4-1 and TRBJ2-3; 14 positions agree with TRBD2. Germline CDR1 MGHRA, CDR2 YSYEKL. The CDR3 extends over 19 amino acids. V lost 3 bases and J lost 6; bases outside the gene matches: 14. CDR3 sequence: CASSHHSPGTSGRMDTQYF. CDR3 DNA sequence: TGCGCCAGCAGCCATCATTCCCCCGGGACTAGCGGGAGAATGGATACGCAGTATTTT.

This clonotype came up many times. Here the CDR3 DNA reads TGTGCCAGCAGCCAATCGGGGGTCTATGGCTACACCTTC. It encodes CASSQSGVYGYTF. The V gene is TRBV6-1, the J gene TRBJ1-2; tentatively, D is TRBD1 (5 bases). CDR3 length: 13 amino acids. CDR1 is MNHNS, CDR2 SASEGT, per germline. Trimming shortened V by 6 bases and J by 4 bases, and 12 bases separated the two germline ends.

The table lists this clonotype with many counts. This chain uses TRBV5-1 with TRBJ2-1; D possibly corresponds to TRBD1 (5 bases). The CDR3 runs to 14 residues. Trimming pared 6 bases from V and 4 bases from J, leaving 14 bases between. Per the germline V gene, CDR1 is SGHRS and CDR2 is YFSETQ. CDR3 protein: CASKQLQEYNEQFF. The CDR3 DNA reads as TGCGCCAGCAAACAATTACAGGAGTACAATGAGCAGTTCTTC.

This clonotype appeared many times. The genes are TRBV18 and TRBJ1-1; maybe TRBD1 (5 bases). This CDR3 is built from 14 residues. From germline, CDR1 is KGHSH and CDR2 LQKENI. V lost 1 base, J lost 7 bases, and 13 bases lay in between. The CDR3 nucleotides read TGTGCCAGCTCACCACGACAGAATGGGGTTGAAGCTTTCTTT. Translated, it gives CASSPRQNGVEAFF.

This clonotype was seen at least ten times. This chain's CDR3 is CASSFVPPQGYPEAFF. DNA for the CDR3: TGTGCCAGCAGCTTCGTACCCCCTCAGGGGTACCCTGAAGCTTTCTTT. V gene TRBV11-2 combines with J gene TRBJ1-1, with D possibly TRBD1 on 6 matching bases. Trimming removed 3 bases at V and 6 bases at J, with 20 bases between. CDR3 length: 16 amino acids. The germline gives CDR1 SGHAT, CDR2 FQNNGV. Based on the CDR3 plus reference TRBV11-2 and TRBJ1-1, the full variable domain is EAGVAQSPRYKIIEKRQSVAFWCNPISGHATLYWYQQILGQGPKLLIQFQNNGVVDDSQLPKDRFSAERLKGVDSTLKIQPAKLEDSAVYLCASSFVPPQGYPEAFFGQGTRLTVV.

In its sample, this clonotype was seen many times. This chain uses TRBV5-8 with TRBJ2-1, with D possibly matching TRBD2 (5 bases). This CDR3 region has 15 residues. V was pared by 7 bases and J by 4 bases, with 18 bases between. From germline, CDR1 is SGHTS and CDR2 YDEGEE. The CDR3 DNA is TGTGCCAGCGGAAAACCTCCAAAGCGGTACAATGAGCAGTTCTTC. The encoded protein is CASGKPPKRYNEQFF.